Below, one T cell receptor (beta chain) is given with its context. Its antigen is unknown. Per-base quality was not reported, and no clone a single base away is much larger than it. TCRbeta CDR3 regions were amplified from genomic DNA by means of the immunoSEQ Assay, a bias-controlled multiplex PCR. Regarding the original processing steps: The number of nucleated cells in each sample was estimated from the amplification of reference gene primers within the assay. To quantify the absolute abundance of each unique TCRbeta CDR3 rearrangement, sequence reads were collapsed and filtered. Productive Simpson clonality was computed per sample as the square root of Simpson's diversity index over productive rearrangements. TCRdb mirrors the immuneACCESS table, restricted to in-frame sequences. Some clones are absent from its copies; in checked studies, under half trace to an unresolved V gene, and the reason for the others is unknown. From that table come the V and J calls and clone size; the DNA was used to work out D and trimming. The sample records tens of thousands of clones, under 85% of which are singletons. The biggest ten clones account for roughly 12% of the sample.

These data are taken from a study of blood T cell repertoires in COVID-19 (dated by TCRdb to 2020 to 2021). Some background on the complete study: Samples covering the acute and convalescent phases of COVID-19 were provided by collaborators in the United States, Italy and Spain. The prospective study material was composed of cDNA or gDNA derived from T cells, B-cell-depleted T cells, or PBMCs. The dataset comprised deeply sampled blood TCRbeta repertoires from subjects exposed to, actively infected with, or recovered from COVID-19. The repertoires were released in a freely available public database meant as a resource for research on the immune response to SARS-CoV-2. Samples were obtained from the ongoing ImmuneRACE study (first 160 participants) and from over 1,000 subjects provided by 6 global collaborators. Nearly every sample came with metadata listing a de-identified subject ID, COVID-19 status, age in years and sex. Where available, HLA class I and class II types were obtained from metadata supplied by the sample provider rather than from assay-based typing.

Collaborating institutions collected whole blood in K2EDTA tubes following their own protocols. For TCRbeta analysis, collaborator samples were shipped as frozen whole blood, as isolated PBMCs, or as DNA extracted from either sample type. Per the germline V gene (reference sequence), GTSNPN is the CDR1 and SVGIG is the CDR2. The CDR3 spans 15 residues, from the cysteine through the phenylalanine. The CDR3 DNA has 45 bases and is translated from base 1. V and J are trimmed by 4 bases and 7 bases, and the gene matches miss 13 bases of the junction. Overall study results and their limits: Clinical and demographic metadata were provided uncurated, with the amount varying by source and participant.

Material for sequencing was peripheral blood. This receptor chain uses TRBV30 and TRBJ2-1; 7 central nucleotides agree with TRBD2. The clonotype comes from a human donor in a cohort sampled during active COVID-19. The DNA sequence is as follows: TGTGCCTGGATTAGTGGGAGGGCCGGCGGGAATGAGCAGTTCTTC. This codes for CAWISGRAGGNEQFF.